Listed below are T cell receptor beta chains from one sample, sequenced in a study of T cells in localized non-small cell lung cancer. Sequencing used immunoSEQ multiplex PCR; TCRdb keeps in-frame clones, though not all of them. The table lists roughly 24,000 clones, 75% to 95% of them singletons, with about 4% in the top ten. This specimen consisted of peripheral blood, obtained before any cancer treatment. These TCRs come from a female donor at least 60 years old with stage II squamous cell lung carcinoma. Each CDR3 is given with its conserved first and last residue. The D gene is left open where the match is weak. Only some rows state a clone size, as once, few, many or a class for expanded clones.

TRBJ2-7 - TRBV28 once TGTGAATCAAAGGGCGTATACGAGCAGTACTTC CESKGVYEQYF
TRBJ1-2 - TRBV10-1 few TGCGCCAGCAGTGAGTCATGGGACCCTCAACCCTATGGCTACACCTTC CASSESWDPQPYGYTF
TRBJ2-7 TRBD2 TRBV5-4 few TGTGCCAGCAGCGTTGAACTAGCGGGGGGACACGAGCAGTACTTC CASSVELAGGHEQYF
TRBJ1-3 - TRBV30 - TGTGCCTGGAGTGTATGGCGCGTCTCTGGAAACACCATATATTTT CAWSVWRVSGNTIYF
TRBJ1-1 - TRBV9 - TGTGCCAGCAGCCCCGGCCAGACCTCTAACACTGAAGCTTTCTTT CASSPGQTSNTEAFF
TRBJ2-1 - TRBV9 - TGTGCCAGCAGCCGGGACTCACCATACAATGAGCAGTTCTTC CASSRDSPYNEQFF
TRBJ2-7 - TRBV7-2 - TGTGCCAGCAGCTTAGTCGGGGGTTCCTACGAGCAGTACTTC CASSLVGGSYEQYF
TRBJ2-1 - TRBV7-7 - TGTGCTAGCAGCTTGAGTCGCTCCTACAATGAGCAGTTCTTC CASSLSRSYNEQFF
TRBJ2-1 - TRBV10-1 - TGCGCCAGCAGTGAGTCGATGGGTGGCCACAATGAGCAGTTCTTC CASSESMGGHNEQFF
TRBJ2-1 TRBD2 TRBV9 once TGTGCCAGCAGCGTGTCCGCGGGGGGTCACAATGAGCAGTTCTTC CASSVSAGGHNEQFF
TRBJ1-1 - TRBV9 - TGTGCCAGCAGCCCGACAGTTCTGAACACTGAAGCTTTCTTT CASSPTVLNTEAFF
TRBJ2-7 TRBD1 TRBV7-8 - TGTGCCAGCAGCTACTACCGGGACAGGGTGTCCTACGAGCAGTACTTC CASSYYRDRVSYEQYF
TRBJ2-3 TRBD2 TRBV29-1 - TGCAGCGTTGAATTAGCGGGGCCCACAGATACGCAGTATTTT CSVELAGPTDTQYF
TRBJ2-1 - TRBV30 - TGTGCCTGGAGTCTAGGGACTTTTGGGCAGTTCTTC CAWSLGTFGQFF
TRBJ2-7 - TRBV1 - TGCACCAGCAGCAGACAACTAGCGGGAGTCTACGAGCAGTACTTC CTSSRQLAGVYEQYF
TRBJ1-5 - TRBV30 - TGTGCCTGGAGTGAGGGCAACACTCAGCCCCAGCATTTT CAWSEGNTQPQHF
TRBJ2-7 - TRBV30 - TGTGCCTGGAGTGACGGTAATCCGGGACAAGGGGAGCAGTACTTC CAWSDGNPGQGEQYF
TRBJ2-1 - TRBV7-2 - TGTGCCAGCAGCGGCAGGGATTACAATGAGCAGTTCTTC CASSGRDYNEQFF
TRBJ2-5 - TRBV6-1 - TGTGCCAGCAGTGATAGCTGGCGGGTTCAAGAGACCCAGTACTTC CASSDSWRVQETQYF
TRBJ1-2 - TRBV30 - TGTGCCTGGAGGGGCCGGGACGGATTAAACTATGGCTACACCTTC CAWRGRDGLNYGYTF
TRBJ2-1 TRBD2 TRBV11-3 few TGTGCCAGCAGCTTACTCGCGGGAGCAGGGGAGCAGTTCTTC CASSLLAGAGEQFF
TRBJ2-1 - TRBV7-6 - TGTGCCAGCAGCTTGGACTCTGACTACAATGAGCAGTTCTTC CASSLDSDYNEQFF
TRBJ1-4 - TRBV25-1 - TGTGCCAGCAGTGCCGGGGGGGCGAGGGTTCGGGATGAAAAACTGTTTTTT CASSAGGARVRDEKLFF
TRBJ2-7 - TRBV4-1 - TGCGCCAGCAGCCAAGATCCACATTACGAGCAGTACTTC CASSQDPHYEQYF
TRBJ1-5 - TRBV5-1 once TGCGCCAGCAGCTTGGGTGGGGCTTTTCAGCCCCAGCATTTT CASSLGGAFQPQHF
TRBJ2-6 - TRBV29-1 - TGCAGTGCCAGGGGAAATGGGGCCAACGTCCTGACTTTC CSARGNGANVLTF
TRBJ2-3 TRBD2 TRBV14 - TGTGCCAGCAGCCAAGGGACTAGCGGGAGAGATACGCAGTATTTT CASSQGTSGRDTQYF
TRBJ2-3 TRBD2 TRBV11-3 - TGTGCCAGCAGCTTTCGGGGGGGCCTTGGAGATACGCAGTATTTT CASSFRGGLGDTQYF
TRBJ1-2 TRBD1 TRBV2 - TGTGCCAGCAGTGCTGGACAGGGGGAGGGCTACACCTTC CASSAGQGEGYTF
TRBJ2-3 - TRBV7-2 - TGTGCCAGCAGCTTAGTTGTTCGGGGGCTGAGACAGTATTTT CASSLVVRGLRQYF
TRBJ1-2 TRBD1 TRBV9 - TGTGCCAGCCGAATGACAGGGGTTGATGGCTACACCTTC CASRMTGVDGYTF
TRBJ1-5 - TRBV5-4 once TGTGCCAGCAGCTGGGGGGGCGAACAGCCCCAGCATTTT CASSWGGEQPQHF
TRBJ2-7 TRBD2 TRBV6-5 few TGTGCCAGCAGGGCCCCCGGGAGGGGAACCTACGAGCAGTACTTC CASRAPGRGTYEQYF
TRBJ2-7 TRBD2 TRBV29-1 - TGCAGCGTCGCCCCTAGCGGTCTAACGGACGAGCAGTACTTC CSVAPSGLTDEQYF
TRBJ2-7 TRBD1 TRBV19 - TGTGCCAGTAGTACTCGGACAGGGAGCTCCTACGGGCAGTACTTC CASSTRTGSSYGQYF
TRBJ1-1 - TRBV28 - TGTGCCAGCAATCAGGGAGGGATGAACACTGAAGCTTTCTTT CASNQGGMNTEAFF
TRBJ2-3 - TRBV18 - TGTGCCAGCTCACCACTCCAGGGTACAGATACGCAGTATTTT CASSPLQGTDTQYF
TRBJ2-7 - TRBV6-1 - TGTGCCAGCAGTGAAGCGCTCTCGGTGGGGACGGGACTCGGATACGAGCAGTACTTC CASSEALSVGTGLGYEQYF
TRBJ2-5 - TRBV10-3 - TGTGCCATCAGTGAGTACGAGACCCAGTACTTC CAISEYETQYF
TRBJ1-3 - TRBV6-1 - TGTGCCAGCAGTGCCCGGAGCGGCTCTGGAAACACCATATATTTT CASSARSGSGNTIYF
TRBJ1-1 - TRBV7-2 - TGTGCCAGCAGCTTATACCCAGGGAACACTGAAGCTTTCTTT CASSLYPGNTEAFF
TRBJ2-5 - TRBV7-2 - TGTGCCAGCAGCTCCGGGGGGCGGAGTCAAGAGACCCAGTACTTC CASSSGGRSQETQYF
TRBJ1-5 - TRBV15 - TGTGCCACCAGCAGAGGGCAGTATAGCAATCAGCCCCAGCATTTT CATSRGQYSNQPQHF
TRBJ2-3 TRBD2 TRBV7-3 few TGTGCCAGCAGCCTAAGGGGGACTAGCGTAATCACAGATACGCAGTATTTT CASSLRGTSVITDTQYF
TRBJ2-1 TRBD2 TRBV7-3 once TGTGCCAGCAGCTCGACTAGCGCCGCCGGGCTGAAGTTCTTC CASSSTSAAGLKFF
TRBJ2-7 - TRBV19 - TGTGCCAGTAGTGACAGAGGGTACGAGCAGTACTTC CASSDRGYEQYF
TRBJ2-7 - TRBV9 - TGTGCCAGCAGCGTAGGGGAAGCCTCGGCCTACGAGCAGTACTTC CASSVGEASAYEQYF
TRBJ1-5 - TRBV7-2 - TGTGCCAGCAGCCCCGGGACTCCCGGAGGGAGAGGCAATCAGCCCCAGCATTTT CASSPGTPGGRGNQPQHF
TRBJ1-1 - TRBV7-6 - TGTGCCAGCAGCCTTCTTGGGGTTGGGAACACTGAAGCTTTCTTT CASSLLGVGNTEAFF
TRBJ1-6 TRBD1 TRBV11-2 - TGTGCCAGCAGCCCCACGTGGGACAGCAATAATTCACCCCTCCACTTT CASSPTWDSNNSPLHF
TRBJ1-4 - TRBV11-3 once TGTGCCAGCAAATGTGAGGGGCGAAAACTGTTTTTT CASKCEGRKLFF
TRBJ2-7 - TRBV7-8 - TGTGCCAGCAGACCTGGTCCGCGGGATTCCTACGAGCAGTACTTC CASRPGPRDSYEQYF